A selection of T cell receptor beta chains follows, all from one sample in a study of naive and memory T cell subsets. TCRdb independently ran MiXCR on the UMI-ligation and nested PCR reads; one entry per CDR3 protein. The top ten clones hold roughly 0.68% of a sample with fewer than 150,000 distinct CDR3 sequences, approximately 18% of them seen once. The specimen was naive CD8+ T cells from blood. The receptors originated from a human donor in good health. Both conserved end residues are part of each CDR3. Each record gives: D gene, J gene, V gene, clone size, CDR3 protein, CDR3 DNA. A D gene is named only where the DNA matches it firmly. Some rows mark clone size as missing; the rest say once, few, many or name a class of expanded clone.

d_gene: -
j_gene: TRBJ1-1
v_gene: TRBV28
abundance: -
CDR3aa: CASSFRVNTEAFF
CDR3nt: TGTGCCAGCAGTTTCAGGGTGAACACTGAAGCTTTCTTT

d_gene: -
j_gene: TRBJ2-5
v_gene: TRBV3-1
abundance: -
CDR3aa: CASSHPPGVGETQYF
CDR3nt: TGTGCCAGCAGCCACCCCCCCGGGGTCGGGGAGACCCAGTACTTC

d_gene: TRBD2
j_gene: TRBJ2-1
v_gene: TRBV7-6
abundance: few
CDR3aa: CASSGQTSGREAGYDEQFF
CDR3nt: TGTGCCAGCAGCGGACAGACTAGCGGGAGGGAGGCAGGGTACGATGAGCAGTTCTTC

d_gene: -
j_gene: TRBJ1-5
v_gene: TRBV5-6
abundance: -
CDR3aa: CASSSSESNQPQHF
CDR3nt: TGTGCCAGCAGCTCTTCTGAAAGCAATCAGCCCCAGCATTTT

d_gene: TRBD2
j_gene: TRBJ2-7
v_gene: TRBV10-3
abundance: few
CDR3aa: CAINSGRSHEQYF
CDR3nt: TGTGCCATCAATAGCGGGAGGTCCCACGAGCAGTACTTC

d_gene: -
j_gene: TRBJ2-2
v_gene: TRBV20-1
abundance: -
CDR3aa: CSARESDIGPGELFF
CDR3nt: TGCAGTGCTAGAGAGTCAGACATTGGCCCCGGGGAGCTGTTTTTT

d_gene: -
j_gene: TRBJ2-7
v_gene: TRBV2
abundance: few
CDR3aa: CASSETYSYEQYF
CDR3nt: TGTGCCAGCAGTGAGACTTATTCCTACGAGCAGTACTTC

d_gene: -
j_gene: TRBJ2-7
v_gene: TRBV28
abundance: many
CDR3aa: CASSLWVEDLYYEQYF
CDR3nt: TGTGCCAGCAGTTTATGGGTTGAGGACTTGTACTACGAGCAGTACTTC

d_gene: -
j_gene: TRBJ2-7
v_gene: TRBV19
abundance: few
CDR3aa: CASSMKGPYEQYF
CDR3nt: TGTGCCAGTAGTATGAAGGGGCCCTACGAGCAGTACTTC

d_gene: -
j_gene: TRBJ1-1
v_gene: TRBV25-1
abundance: -
CDR3aa: CASSEYGTEAFF
CDR3nt: TGTGCCAGCAGTGAATATGGGACTGAAGCTTTCTTT

d_gene: TRBD2
j_gene: TRBJ2-7
v_gene: TRBV7-8
abundance: -
CDR3aa: CASRNPGLAGRAEQYF
CDR3nt: TGTGCCAGCAGAAACCCGGGACTAGCGGGGCGGGCCGAGCAGTACTTC

d_gene: -
j_gene: TRBJ2-1
v_gene: TRBV9
abundance: -
CDR3aa: CASSDLGGGSGNEQFF
CDR3nt: TGTGCCAGCAGCGACCTCGGGGGTGGGAGTGGGAATGAGCAGTTCTTC

d_gene: -
j_gene: TRBJ2-7
v_gene: TRBV3-1
abundance: -
CDR3aa: CASSPGLRGYEQYF
CDR3nt: TGTGCCAGCAGCCCGGGACTTCGGGGCTACGAGCAGTACTTC

d_gene: -
j_gene: TRBJ1-5
v_gene: TRBV11-2
abundance: few
CDR3aa: CASSLDRSRGQPQHF
CDR3nt: TGTGCCAGCAGCTTAGATCGATCGCGGGGTCAGCCCCAGCATTTT

d_gene: -
j_gene: TRBJ2-1
v_gene: TRBV29-1
abundance: -
CDR3aa: CSAPDEGDRDEQFF
CDR3nt: TGCAGCGCCCCAGACGAAGGGGATCGGGATGAGCAGTTCTTC

d_gene: TRBD2
j_gene: TRBJ2-1
v_gene: TRBV7-9
abundance: few
CDR3aa: CASSLPLAGSNEQFF
CDR3nt: TGTGCCAGCAGCTTACCCCTAGCGGGAAGCAATGAGCAGTTCTTC

d_gene: -
j_gene: TRBJ2-1
v_gene: TRBV11-2
abundance: -
CDR3aa: CASSLEVRDEQFF
CDR3nt: TGTGCCAGCAGCTTAGAGGTTAGGGATGAGCAGTTCTTC

d_gene: -
j_gene: TRBJ1-5
v_gene: TRBV28
abundance: few
CDR3aa: CASSLPREIHQPQHF
CDR3nt: TGTGCCAGCAGTTTACCCAGAGAGATCCATCAGCCCCAGCATTTT

d_gene: -
j_gene: TRBJ2-7
v_gene: TRBV24-1
abundance: few
CDR3aa: CATSDSWGEQYF
CDR3nt: TGTGCCACCAGTGATTCATGGGGGGAGCAGTACTTC

d_gene: -
j_gene: TRBJ2-3
v_gene: TRBV12-5
abundance: few
CDR3aa: CASGSGSTDTQYF
CDR3nt: TGTGCTAGTGGTAGCGGGAGCACAGATACGCAGTATTTT

d_gene: TRBD1
j_gene: TRBJ1-2
v_gene: TRBV20-1
abundance: -
CDR3aa: CGGFGTAANYGYTF
CDR3nt: TGCGGCGGGTTCGGGACAGCCGCTAACTATGGCTACACCTTC

d_gene: -
j_gene: TRBJ2-7
v_gene: TRBV28
abundance: -
CDR3aa: CASRPGHGYWEQYF
CDR3nt: TGTGCCAGCAGGCCGGGACACGGGTATTGGGAGCAGTACTTC

d_gene: TRBD2
j_gene: TRBJ2-1
v_gene: TRBV11-1
abundance: -
CDR3aa: CASSSDSGRLVDEQFF
CDR3nt: TGTGCCAGCAGCTCGGATAGCGGGAGATTGGTGGATGAGCAGTTCTTC

d_gene: -
j_gene: TRBJ2-4
v_gene: TRBV10-3
abundance: -
CDR3aa: CAISEPRRDQKNIQYF
CDR3nt: TGTGCCATCAGTGAGCCTAGAAGGGACCAAAAAAACATTCAGTACTTC

d_gene: -
j_gene: TRBJ1-1
v_gene: TRBV30
abundance: few
CDR3aa: CAWSVWGLNTEAFF
CDR3nt: TGTGCCTGGAGTGTCTGGGGCTTAAACACTGAAGCTTTCTTT

d_gene: -
j_gene: TRBJ1-1
v_gene: TRBV7-8
abundance: -
CDR3aa: CASSLGIAAWNTEAFF
CDR3nt: TGTGCCAGCAGCTTAGGGATTGCGGCCTGGAACACTGAAGCTTTCTTT

d_gene: -
j_gene: TRBJ2-7
v_gene: TRBV20-1
abundance: -
CDR3aa: CSATTRDNSYEQYF
CDR3nt: TGCAGTGCTACTACCCGGGACAACTCCTACGAGCAGTACTTC

d_gene: -
j_gene: TRBJ1-1
v_gene: TRBV24-1
abundance: -
CDR3aa: CATKGVNTEAFF
CDR3nt: TGTGCCACCAAAGGGGTTAACACTGAAGCTTTCTTT

d_gene: TRBD2
j_gene: TRBJ2-7
v_gene: TRBV29-1
abundance: -
CDR3aa: CSVWTSGSYEQYF
CDR3nt: TGCAGCGTATGGACTAGCGGGAGCTACGAGCAGTACTTC

d_gene: -
j_gene: TRBJ2-6
v_gene: TRBV7-4
abundance: -
CDR3aa: CASSLWGGTACSGANVLTF
CDR3nt: TGTGCCAGCAGCTTATGGGGCGGGACAGCCTGCTCTGGGGCCAACGTCCTGACTTTC

d_gene: TRBD1
j_gene: TRBJ2-7
v_gene: TRBV6-2/TRBV6-3
abundance: few
CDR3aa: CASSYGDSRYEQYF
CDR3nt: TGTGCCAGCAGTTACGGGGACAGTAGATACGAGCAGTACTTC

d_gene: TRBD1
j_gene: TRBJ2-2
v_gene: TRBV4-1
abundance: few
CDR3aa: CASRPLTGGAGGELFF
CDR3nt: TGCGCCAGCAGACCGCTAACAGGGGGCGCGGGCGGGGAGCTGTTTTTT

d_gene: -
j_gene: TRBJ2-1
v_gene: TRBV15
abundance: few
CDR3aa: CATSRGTEPYNEQFF
CDR3nt: TGTGCCACCAGCAGAGGGACAGAACCGTACAATGAGCAGTTCTTC

d_gene: TRBD2
j_gene: TRBJ2-7
v_gene: TRBV6-6
abundance: few
CDR3aa: CASSYSSGKLTGYEQYF
CDR3nt: TGTGCCAGCAGTTACAGTAGCGGGAAGCTGACGGGGTACGAGCAGTACTTC

d_gene: -
j_gene: TRBJ2-7
v_gene: TRBV28
abundance: -
CDR3aa: CASSITGTAYEQYF
CDR3nt: TGTGCCAGCAGTATTACGGGAACCGCCTACGAGCAGTACTTC

d_gene: -
j_gene: TRBJ2-7
v_gene: TRBV2
abundance: -
CDR3aa: CASSERLAQSNEQYF
CDR3nt: TGTGCCAGCAGTGAGAGGCTAGCCCAGTCCAACGAGCAGTACTTC

d_gene: TRBD2
j_gene: TRBJ2-3
v_gene: TRBV28
abundance: many
CDR3aa: CASSSSGGGLTDTQYF
CDR3nt: TGTGCCAGCAGTTCTAGCGGGGGGGGCCTCACAGATACGCAGTATTTT

d_gene: -
j_gene: TRBJ2-2
v_gene: TRBV6-5
abundance: -
CDR3aa: CASSYFSAGELFF
CDR3nt: TGTGCCAGCAGTTACTTTTCGGCCGGGGAGCTGTTTTTT

d_gene: TRBD2
j_gene: TRBJ2-3
v_gene: TRBV28
abundance: -
CDR3aa: CASIPWAGGMNTQYF
CDR3nt: TGTGCCAGCATCCCTTGGGCGGGAGGCATGAATACGCAGTATTTT

d_gene: -
j_gene: TRBJ2-5
v_gene: TRBV20-1
abundance: -
CDR3aa: CSARDGGTAEETQYF
CDR3nt: TGCAGTGCTAGAGATGGCGGTACAGCTGAAGAGACCCAGTACTTC

d_gene: -
j_gene: TRBJ2-7
v_gene: TRBV10-3
abundance: -
CDR3aa: CAISVGETYEQYF
CDR3nt: TGTGCCATCAGTGTAGGCGAGACCTACGAGCAGTACTTC

d_gene: -
j_gene: TRBJ2-7
v_gene: TRBV28
abundance: -
CDR3aa: CASRPPYLAYEQYF
CDR3nt: TGTGCCAGCAGGCCCCCCTACCTTGCCTACGAGCAGTACTTC

d_gene: TRBD2
j_gene: TRBJ2-7
v_gene: TRBV27
abundance: many
CDR3aa: CASRTGLAPYEQYF
CDR3nt: TGTGCCAGCAGGACAGGACTAGCTCCCTACGAGCAGTACTTC

d_gene: -
j_gene: TRBJ2-2
v_gene: TRBV28
abundance: -
CDR3aa: CASSSTYNTGELFF
CDR3nt: TGTGCCAGCAGTTCCACCTATAACACCGGGGAGCTGTTTTTT

d_gene: -
j_gene: TRBJ1-5
v_gene: TRBV27
abundance: -
CDR3aa: CASSPSNQPQHF
CDR3nt: TGTGCCAGCAGTCCTAGCAATCAGCCCCAGCATTTT

d_gene: TRBD2
j_gene: TRBJ2-1
v_gene: TRBV9
abundance: -
CDR3aa: CASSVGGLAVNNEQFF
CDR3nt: TGTGCCAGCAGCGTAGGGGGACTAGCGGTGAACAATGAGCAGTTCTTC

d_gene: -
j_gene: TRBJ2-3
v_gene: TRBV28
abundance: few
CDR3aa: CASIGDSVPLIDTQYF
CDR3nt: TGTGCCAGCATTGGGGACTCAGTTCCCCTAATAGATACGCAGTATTTT

d_gene: -
j_gene: TRBJ1-1
v_gene: TRBV4-1
abundance: -
CDR3aa: CASSQVWADTEAFF
CDR3nt: TGCGCCAGCAGCCAAGTTTGGGCGGACACTGAAGCTTTCTTT

d_gene: -
j_gene: TRBJ2-7
v_gene: TRBV4-1
abundance: few
CDR3aa: CASSQDVTVGGDGEQYF
CDR3nt: TGCGCCAGCAGCCAAGATGTGACAGTGGGCGGGGATGGCGAGCAGTACTTC

d_gene: TRBD2
j_gene: TRBJ2-2
v_gene: TRBV2
abundance: -
CDR3aa: CASSEWGGSGELFF
CDR3nt: TGTGCCAGCAGTGAATGGGGGGGGTCCGGGGAGCTGTTTTTT

d_gene: -
j_gene: TRBJ2-6
v_gene: TRBV19
abundance: -
CDR3aa: CASSIMGSGANVLTF
CDR3nt: TGTGCCAGTAGTATAATGGGATCCGGGGCCAACGTCCTGACTTTC

d_gene: TRBD2
j_gene: TRBJ2-3
v_gene: TRBV20-1
abundance: -
CDR3aa: CSAAGGDDASPDTQYF
CDR3nt: TGCAGTGCTGCGGGAGGGGACGACGCATCCCCAGATACGCAGTATTTT

d_gene: TRBD2
j_gene: TRBJ2-7
v_gene: TRBV20-1
abundance: few
CDR3aa: CSARSLADPYEQYF
CDR3nt: TGCAGTGCTAGATCGCTAGCGGATCCCTACGAGCAGTACTTC